The 8 T cell receptor beta chains reported below all come from one sample, sequenced in a study of blood T cell repertoires in COVID-19. The table came from immunoSEQ multiplex PCR; TCRdb's copy has only in-frame clones and leaves some out. The sample records over 300,000 clones, more than 70% being singletons. The specimen sequenced was peripheral blood. The receptors originated from a woman aged 50 to 65 with acute or convalescent COVID-19.

CDR3 sequence (DNA): TGTGCCATCAGTGATGGGACTAGCGGGGCCTACAATGAGCAGTTCTTC. It encodes CAISDGTSGAYNEQFF. The gene calls are TRBV10-3 and TRBJ2-1, with 13 bases that match TRBD2. CDR3 length equals 16 residues. After removal of 3 bases from V and 2 bases from J, the junction contained 1 base not matched to a gene. Germline V lookup: CDR1 ENHRY, CDR2 SYGVKD.

This rearrangement joins TRBV27 to TRBJ1-2, with TRBD1 matching 7 bases. The CDR3 runs 15 residues. The V and J ends lost 5 bases and 4 bases, in that order; junction bases with no gene match: 10. Germline V gene data show CDR1 as MNHEY and CDR2 as SMNVEV (reference sequence). The DNA for the CDR3 is TGTGCCAGCAGTCGAGGGACAGATGTCGGCTATGGCTACACCTTC. It specifies CASSRGTDVGYGYTF.

The CDR3 DNA reads as TGTGCCAGCAGTTCCGCGGACAGAACTAGCAATCAGCCCCAGCATTTT. This codes for CASSSADRTSNQPQHF. This chain links TRBV28 with TRBJ1-5, with D maybe TRBD1 (6 bases). Per germline, CDR1 MDHEN and CDR2 SYDVKM. The CDR3 runs to 16 residues. V gave up 4 bases and J gave up 0 bases, with 13 bases separating them. The full variable domain, in which reference TRBV28 and TRBJ1-5 provide the parts outside the CDR3, is DVKVTQSSRYLVKRTGEKVFLECVQDMDHENMFWYRQDPGLGLRLIYFSYDVKMKEKGDIPEGYSVSREKKERFSLILESASTNQTSMYLCASSSADRTSNQPQHFGDGTRLSIL.

This clone has more than one count but fewer than ten. The genes are TRBV24-1 and TRBJ2-3; D is possibly TRBD1 (7 bases). There are 17 residues in the CDR3. CDR1 is KGHDR, CDR2 SFDVKD, per germline. The germline V and J ends were trimmed by 4 bases and 0 bases, with 16 bases remaining between them. CDR3: CATSEFSTGTSTDTQYF. The CDR3 DNA reads as TGTGCCACCAGTGAGTTCTCGACAGGGACTAGCACAGATACGCAGTATTTT.

The rearrangement links TRBV7-6 to TRBJ1-1, with D perhaps TRBD1 (6 bases). The CDR3 totals 15 residues. V lost 5 bases and J lost 0, with 13 bases in between. Germline loops: CDR1 SGHVS, CDR2 FNYEAQ. Written as DNA, the CDR3 is TGTGCCAGCAGCCCGCACGGGACATTGAACACTGAAGCTTTCTTT. Amino acid sequence: CASSPHGTLNTEAFF.

V gene TRBV4-2 combines with J gene TRBJ1-5; D possibly corresponds to TRBD1 (5 bases). The CDR3 totals 14 residues. The germline V and J ends were trimmed by 1 base and 5 bases, with 9 bases remaining between them. CDR1 and CDR2 from the germline V gene are LGHNA and YNFKEQ. This chain's CDR3 is CASSQGPGDQPQHF. Written as DNA, the CDR3 is TGTGCCAGCAGCCAAGGACCGGGGGATCAGCCCCAGCATTTT.

The rearrangement joins TRBV18 to TRBJ2-5; D may be TRBD1 (5 bases). Trimming cost V 3 bases and J 4 bases, with 15 bases left between them. The CDR3 covers 15 residues. Germline loops: CDR1 KGHSH, CDR2 LQKENI. CDR3 bases: TGTGCCAGCTCACCCAAACAGGTGAGAGGAGAGACCCAGTACTTC. This codes for CASSPKQVRGETQYF.

This clone was seen only once. The CDR3 reads CASSFGLAGAPGQFF. For the CDR3, the DNA is TGTGCCAGCAGTTTCGGACTAGCGGGAGCGCCGGGGCAGTTCTTC. The genes are TRBV6-5 and TRBJ2-1; 13 nucleotides line up with TRBD2. CDR3 length equals 15 residues. Germline-derived CDR1 and CDR2 are MNHEY and SVGAGI. Unmatched junction bases numbered 9, after V lost 4 bases and J lost 12 bases.